The 9 T cell receptor beta chains in this list originate from one sample, sequenced in a study of blood T cell repertoires in COVID-19. TCRdb's copy holds only in-frame clones and misses some; the assay was immunoSEQ multiplex PCR. Of about 110,000 clones in the sample, around 89% were seen once. The specimen sequenced was peripheral blood. The source of these receptors is a woman aged 45-59 years with acute or convalescent COVID-19.

A single count supports this clone. J is TRBJ2-1 and V is TRBV12-3 or TRBV12-4; 7 bases map to TRBD2. Trimming at V came to 4 bases and at J to 10 bases, leaving 7 bases not matched to a gene. The CDR3 spans 13 residues. The CDR3 region is CASSSRLAREQFF. As DNA, the CDR3 is TGTGCCAGCAGTTCACGACTAGCCCGGGAGCAGTTCTTC.

This clone has only a few counts. This chain uses TRBV2 with TRBJ2-4; 8 bases are a match to TRBD1. CDR3 size: 14 residues. CDR1 and CDR2 (germline): SNHLY, FYNNEI. The junction had 5 bases not matched to a gene; V was cut back by 4 bases and J by 6 bases. Written as DNA, the CDR3 is TGTGCCAGCAGTGCGGGACAGGCGGCAAACATTCAGTACTTC. This sequence encodes CASSAGQAANIQYF.

The J gene is TRBJ2-6, the V gene TRBV30, with a tentative D call TRBD2 (6 bases). The CDR3 spans 15 residues. Germline-derived CDR1 and CDR2 are GTSNPN and SVGIG (reference sequence). V lost 5 bases to trimming and J lost 3 bases, with 14 bases between them. The CDR3: CAWRETPSGANVLTF. The CDR3 bases are TGTGCCTGGCGGGAGACCCCTAGTGGGGCCAACGTCCTGACTTTC.

J is TRBJ2-7 and V is TRBV5-5; possibly TRBD2 for D (6 bases). Germline CDR1 SGHKS, CDR2 YYEKEE (reference sequence). CDR3 size: 15 residues. The V end was cut by 0 bases, the J end by 6 bases, with 16 bases between. The chain's CDR3 is CASSLEAAGFSEQYF. Written as DNA, the CDR3 is TGTGCCAGCAGCTTGGAGGCGGCGGGGTTTAGCGAGCAGTACTTC.

The rearrangement joins TRBV30 to TRBJ2-1; D is undetermined. Trimming pared 5 bases from V and 8 bases from J, leaving 7 bases between. CDR1 is GTSNPN and CDR2 is SVGIG in the germline V gene (reference sequence). The CDR3 totals 10 residues. The CDR3 DNA reads as TGTGCCTGGGCAGAGGATGAGCAGTTCTTC. This encodes CAWAEDEQFF.

The V call is TRBV21-1, the J call TRBJ2-3; the table names TRBD2, a call not compared with the DNA. TRBV21-1 represents a pseudogene. The CDR3 covers 16 residues. The CDR3 region has the DNA TGTGCCAGCAGCAAAGGAGTCGAGCGGAGCACAGATACGCAGTATTTT. Amino acids: CASSKGVERSTDTQYF.

This clone was counted once. The CDR3 DNA is TGTGCCAGCAGCTCGGGACTAGCGGGAGGGCCCTCAGATACGCAGTATTTT. Translating it yields CASSSGLAGGPSDTQYF. This chain links TRBV11-3 with TRBJ2-3; 16 bases fit TRBD2. V shed 4 bases and J 4 bases; nucleotides not matched to a gene: 5. Germline assignment: CDR1 SGHNT and CDR2 YENEEA. This CDR3 has 17 residues.

On this clone: Other nucleotide sequences from this sample produce the same CDR3. CDR3 sequence: CASSQDTQAYNSPLHF. CDR3 nucleotides: TGTGCCAGCAGCCAAGATACACAGGCTTATAATTCACCCCTCCACTTT. The rearrangement joins TRBV4-2 to TRBJ1-6; weak D call: TRBD1 (5 bases). The CDR3 is 16 residues long. Germline CDR1 and CDR2: LGHNA and YNFKEQ. Trimming pared 0 bases from V and 4 bases from J, leaving 10 bases between.

The V gene is TRBV30, the J gene TRBJ1-5; 7 bases line up with TRBD1. V trimming: 3 bases; J trimming: 6 bases; junction bases outside the gene matches: 11. Germline loops: CDR1 GTSNPN, CDR2 SVGIG (reference sequence). CDR3 length: 15 residues. DNA for the CDR3: TGTGCCTGGAGGGAGAGTTACAGGGGCGGTCAGCCCCAGCATTTT. This codes for CAWRESYRGGQPQHF. The variable domain in full, with the rest retrieved from reference TRBV30 and TRBJ1-5, is SQTIHQWPATLVQPVGSPLSLECTVEGTSNPNLYWYRQAAGRGLQLLFYSVGIGQISSEVPQNLSASRPQDRQFILSSKKLLLSDSGFYLCAWRESYRGGQPQHFGDGTRLSIL.